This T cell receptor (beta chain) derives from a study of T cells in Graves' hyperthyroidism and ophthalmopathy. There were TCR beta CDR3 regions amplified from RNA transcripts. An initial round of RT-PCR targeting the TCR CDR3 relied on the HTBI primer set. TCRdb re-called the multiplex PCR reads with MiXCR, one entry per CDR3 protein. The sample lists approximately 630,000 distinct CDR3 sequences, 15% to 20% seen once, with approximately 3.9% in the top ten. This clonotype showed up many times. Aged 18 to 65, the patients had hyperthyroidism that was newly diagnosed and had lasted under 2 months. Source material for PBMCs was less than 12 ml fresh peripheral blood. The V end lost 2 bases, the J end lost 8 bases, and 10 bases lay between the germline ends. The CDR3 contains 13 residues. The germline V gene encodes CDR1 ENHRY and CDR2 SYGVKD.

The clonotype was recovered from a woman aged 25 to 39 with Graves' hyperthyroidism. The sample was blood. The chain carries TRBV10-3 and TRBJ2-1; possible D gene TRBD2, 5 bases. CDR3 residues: CAISEDPGDEQFF. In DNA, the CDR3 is TGTGCCATCAGTGAGGACCCCGGGGATGAGCAGTTCTTC.